Listed below are T cell receptor beta chains from one sample, sequenced in a study of PD-1 blockade in classical Hodgkin lymphoma. Produced via immunoSEQ multiplex PCR; TCRdb's table is partial and in-frame only. The sample shows 100,000 to 130,000 clones, about 88% of them seen only once. The specimen comprised peripheral blood mononuclear cells (PBMCs), sampled before the second cycle of nivolumab. These receptors all stem from a human donor with classical Hodgkin lymphoma. The CDR3 runs from the conserved cysteine through the conserved F or W. The order of the fields is CDR3 length, J gene, V gene, clone size, D gene, CDR3 DNA, CDR3 protein. A D gene is named only where the DNA matches it firmly. A row's size may be missing; if present it is once, few, many or a size class.

len: 15; j_gene: TRBJ1-3; v_gene: TRBV10-3; abundance: -; d_gene: -; CDR3nt: TGTGCCATCAGTGAAAGACCGACCTCTGGAAACACCATATATTTT; CDR3aa: CAISERPTSGNTIYF
len: 18; j_gene: TRBJ1-1; v_gene: TRBV7-6; abundance: -; d_gene: TRBD1; CDR3nt: TGTGCCAGCAGGGGTTGGGAAGACAGGGGAAAACGGGTCACTGAAGCTTTCTTT; CDR3aa: CASRGWEDRGKRVTEAFF
len: 13; j_gene: TRBJ2-5; v_gene: TRBV7-2; abundance: -; d_gene: -; CDR3nt: TGTGCCAGCAGCCCGGACAGTAGAGAGACCCAGTACTTC; CDR3aa: CASSPDSRETQYF
len: 10; j_gene: TRBJ2-7; v_gene: TRBV20-1; abundance: once; d_gene: -; CDR3nt: TGCAGTGCTAGAGACTACGAGCAGTACTTC; CDR3aa: CSARDYEQYF
len: 15; j_gene: TRBJ2-7; v_gene: TRBV19; abundance: -; d_gene: TRBD1; CDR3nt: TGTGCCAGTAGTAGGGACAGCGTTTACCCCTACGAGCAGTACTTC; CDR3aa: CASSRDSVYPYEQYF
len: 14; j_gene: TRBJ1-2; v_gene: TRBV6-4; abundance: -; d_gene: TRBD1; CDR3nt: TGTGCCAGCAGTCGCCAGGGAGGGGGCTATGGCTACATCTTC; CDR3aa: CASSRQGGGYGYIF
len: 14; j_gene: TRBJ2-1; v_gene: TRBV29-1; abundance: -; d_gene: -; CDR3nt: TGCAGCGCTACCTTCTCTTTGGAACAAAATGAGCAGTTCTTC; CDR3aa: CSATFSLEQNEQFF
len: 11; j_gene: TRBJ1-2; v_gene: TRBV25-1; abundance: -; d_gene: -; CDR3nt: TGTGCCAGCAGGCGGACAGAGATCTACACCTTC; CDR3aa: CASRRTEIYTF
len: 17; j_gene: TRBJ2-7; v_gene: TRBV27; abundance: -; d_gene: -; CDR3nt: TGTGCCAGCAGTTTTCTCCCACCTACGGGGGCGTTCTACGAGCAGTACTTC; CDR3aa: CASSFLPPTGAFYEQYF
len: 16; j_gene: TRBJ2-7; v_gene: TRBV18; abundance: -; d_gene: TRBD2; CDR3nt: TGTGCCAGCTCACCAATGTCTAGCGGGGGCTCCTACGAGCAGTACTTC; CDR3aa: CASSPMSSGGSYEQYF
len: 18; j_gene: TRBJ2-6; v_gene: TRBV5-1; abundance: -; d_gene: TRBD1; CDR3nt: TGCGCCAGCAGCTGGCGTCCCGGGACAGGGGATGGGGCCAACGTCCTGACTTTC; CDR3aa: CASSWRPGTGDGANVLTF
len: 12; j_gene: TRBJ1-1; v_gene: TRBV7-6; abundance: -; d_gene: -; CDR3nt: TGTGCCAGCAGCACAGGAAACACTGAAGCTTTCTTT; CDR3aa: CASSTGNTEAFF
len: 14; j_gene: TRBJ1-1; v_gene: TRBV6-5; abundance: -; d_gene: -; CDR3nt: TGTGCCAGCGGCCGGGGGGCACTGGACACTGAAGCTTTCTTT; CDR3aa: CASGRGALDTEAFF
len: 13; j_gene: TRBJ2-6; v_gene: TRBV30; abundance: -; d_gene: -; CDR3nt: TGTGCCGAGGGTGTTTTCGGGGCCAACGTCCTGACTTTC; CDR3aa: CAEGVFGANVLTF
len: 16; j_gene: TRBJ2-5; v_gene: TRBV4-3; abundance: -; d_gene: -; CDR3nt: TGCGCCAGCAGCCAAGGTCTCGCGAGGCCGAGAGAGACCCAGTACTTC; CDR3aa: CASSQGLARPRETQYF
len: 12; j_gene: TRBJ1-1; v_gene: TRBV19; abundance: -; d_gene: -; CDR3nt: TGTGCCAGTAGTGCCAACAGGGTGGGAGCTTTCTTT; CDR3aa: CASSANRVGAFF
len: 13; j_gene: TRBJ2-7; v_gene: TRBV5-1; abundance: -; d_gene: -; CDR3nt: TGCGCCAGCAGCTTCCAGACCCCCTACGAGCAGTACTTC; CDR3aa: CASSFQTPYEQYF
len: 14; j_gene: TRBJ1-1; v_gene: TRBV6-5; abundance: -; d_gene: TRBD1; CDR3nt: TGTGCCAGCAGTAGGACAGGGAGGATCCCCAAAGCTTTCTTT; CDR3aa: CASSRTGRIPKAFF
len: 17; j_gene: TRBJ2-5; v_gene: TRBV7-2; abundance: -; d_gene: TRBD2; CDR3nt: TGTGCCAGCAGCTTAACCCTAGCGGGAGGGTCCCAAGAGACCCAGTACTTC; CDR3aa: CASSLTLAGGSQETQYF
len: 16; j_gene: TRBJ1-5; v_gene: TRBV10-3; abundance: -; d_gene: -; CDR3nt: TGTGCCATCAGTGAGACAGGTTTCTATAGCAATCAGCCCCAGCATTTT; CDR3aa: CAISETGFYSNQPQHF
len: 15; j_gene: TRBJ2-5; v_gene: TRBV6-5; abundance: -; d_gene: TRBD2; CDR3nt: TGTGCCAGCAGTTACTTTGGGGCTAGCGGAGAGACCCAGTACTTC; CDR3aa: CASSYFGASGETQYF
len: 14; j_gene: TRBJ2-2; v_gene: TRBV2; abundance: -; d_gene: -; CDR3nt: TGTGCCAGCAGTGAAGGAGGGTTCACCGGGGAGCTGTTTTTT; CDR3aa: CASSEGGFTGELFF
len: 15; j_gene: TRBJ2-3; v_gene: TRBV6-6; abundance: -; d_gene: TRBD2; CDR3nt: TGTGCCAGCTCCCCCGGGGGGGTGTTACGAGATACGCAGTATTTT; CDR3aa: CASSPGGVLRDTQYF
len: 15; j_gene: TRBJ1-2; v_gene: TRBV9; abundance: few; d_gene: TRBD1; CDR3nt: TGTGCCAGCAGCACCGGACAGGGCTCAAACTATGGCTACACCTTC; CDR3aa: CASSTGQGSNYGYTF
len: 15; j_gene: TRBJ1-5; v_gene: TRBV6-6; abundance: -; d_gene: TRBD1; CDR3nt: TGTGCCAGCAGTTCGTACAGGGGGCAAAATCAGCCCCAGCATTTT; CDR3aa: CASSSYRGQNQPQHF
len: 14; j_gene: TRBJ2-5; v_gene: TRBV7-2; abundance: -; d_gene: -; CDR3nt: TGTGCCAGCAGCTCCACTGGGCCCGGAGAGACCCAGTACTTC; CDR3aa: CASSSTGPGETQYF
len: 12; j_gene: TRBJ1-5; v_gene: TRBV28; abundance: once; d_gene: -; CDR3nt: TGTGCCAGCAGTTTACTTTTACAGCCCCAGCATTTT; CDR3aa: CASSLLLQPQHF
len: 14; j_gene: TRBJ1-2; v_gene: TRBV14; abundance: -; d_gene: -; CDR3nt: TGTGCCAGCAGCCCCGAGGACGGGCTTGACGGCTACACCTTC; CDR3aa: CASSPEDGLDGYTF
len: 15; j_gene: TRBJ2-3; v_gene: TRBV7-9; abundance: -; d_gene: -; CDR3nt: TGTGCCAGCGATGGCGCCATCGCGTACACAGATACGCAGTATTTT; CDR3aa: CASDGAIAYTDTQYF